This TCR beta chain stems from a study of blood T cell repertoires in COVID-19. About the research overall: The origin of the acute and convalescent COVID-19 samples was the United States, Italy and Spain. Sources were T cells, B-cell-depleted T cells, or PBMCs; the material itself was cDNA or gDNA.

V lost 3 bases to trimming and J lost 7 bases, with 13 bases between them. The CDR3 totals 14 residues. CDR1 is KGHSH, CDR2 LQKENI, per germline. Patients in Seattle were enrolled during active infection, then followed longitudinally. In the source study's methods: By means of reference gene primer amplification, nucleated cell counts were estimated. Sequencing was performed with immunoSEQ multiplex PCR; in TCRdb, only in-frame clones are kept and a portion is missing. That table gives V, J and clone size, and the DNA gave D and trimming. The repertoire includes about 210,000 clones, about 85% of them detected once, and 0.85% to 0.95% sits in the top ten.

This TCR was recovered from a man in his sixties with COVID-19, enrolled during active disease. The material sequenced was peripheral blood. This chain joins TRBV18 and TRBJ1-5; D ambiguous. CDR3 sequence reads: CASSPASTGQPQHF. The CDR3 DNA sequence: TGTGCCAGCTCACCGGCCAGCACCGGGCAGCCCCAGCATTTT.